The sequence of this T cell receptor beta chain was determined in a study of blood T cells in healthy people across ages. Notes on the study in general: A roughly linear age-dependent decrease characterized TCR beta diversity per million T cells. Possibly, changes in expanded clonotypes were confounded because donor CMV status was unknown.

The germline gives CDR1 MNHNY, CDR2 SVGAGI (reference sequence). The V and J ends lost 5 bases and 4 bases respectively, with 9 bases between them. The CDR3 spans 12 residues. Regarding this clonotype: Its antigen is unidentified.

The second PCR ran about 6 to 11 cycles with a sample-barcoded 5' primer and J-beta primers. TCRdb passed the 5' RACE reads through MiXCR, listing each CDR3 protein once. The data contain approximately 780,000 distinct CDR3 sequences, around a quarter of them seen just once; the ten biggest clones take up 3%. The same data also contributed to another study, on T cells of mothers and their children.

This chain links TRBV6-6 with TRBJ2-7; D not resolved. The receptor was isolated from a boy aged 10-17 years in good health. The sample was blood. The CDR3 reads CASSAYGYEQYF. The DNA for the CDR3 is TGTGCCAGCAGTGCCTACGGATACGAGCAGTACTTC.